Listed below are T cell receptor beta chains from one sample, sequenced in a study of blood T cell repertoires in COVID-19. The repertoire was sequenced with immunoSEQ multiplex PCR; TCRdb's copy has only in-frame clones and lacks some. The repertoire holds more than 110,000 clones, with about 89% as singletons. The sequencing sample was made of peripheral blood. These receptors were obtained from a man aged 55 to 70 with active or convalescent COVID-19. Both conserved end residues are part of each CDR3. The D gene is left open where the match is weak. Size tells how often a clone was seen (once, few, many) or the class of an expanded clone, and some rows leave it out.

j_call clone_size v_call d_call cdr3_nt cdr3_aa
TRBJ1-2 . TRBV6-5 . TGTGCCAGCAGGACAGGTGAAGCCTATGGCTACACCTTC CASRTGEAYGYTF
TRBJ1-5 . TRBV13 TRBD1 TGTGCCAGCAGCCCAGGGGGGTACGGTCAGCCCCAGCATTTT CASSPGGYGQPQHF
TRBJ1-4 . TRBV19 TRBD1 TGTGCCAGTAGTACGAGGACAGGGGGCGGTGAAAAACTGTTTTTT CASSTRTGGGEKLFF
TRBJ1-2 . TRBV28 . TGTGCCAGCAGTCTGGGGGGTAACTATGGCTACACCTTC CASSLGGNYGYTF
TRBJ1-4 . TRBV29-1 . TGCAGCGTTGAAGATCTCGGACAGCTTGCAACTAATGAAAAACTGTTTTTT CSVEDLGQLATNEKLFF
TRBJ2-3 . TRBV10-3 TRBD1 TGTGCCATCAGACGACAGGGAAGCACAGATACGCAGTATTTT CAIRRQGSTDTQYF
TRBJ2-5 . TRBV7-9 TRBD1 TGTGCCAGCAGCTACCGACAGGGGTCAACCCAAGAGACCCAGTACTTC CASSYRQGSTQETQYF
TRBJ2-1 . TRBV30 TRBD1 TGTGCCTGGGCCGGGGACAGCCACAATGAGCAGTTCTTC CAWAGDSHNEQFF
TRBJ1-1 . TRBV6-5 . TGTGCCAGCAGTTACTCTCGATCAGGAGGGAGCACTGAAGCTTTCTTT CASSYSRSGGSTEAFF
TRBJ1-6 . TRBV20-1 TRBD1 TGCAGTGCTAGTAGGACAGGGTGGGATTCACCCCTCCACTTT CSASRTGWDSPLHF
TRBJ1-1 . TRBV28 . TGTGCCGCAGACGGGATGGGGACTGAAGCTTTCTTT CAADGMGTEAFF
TRBJ2-5 . TRBV4-1 TRBD2 TGCGCCAGCAGCCAAGAGGGGGGACTAGCGGGAGAGACCCAGTACTTC CASSQEGGLAGETQYF
TRBJ2-7 . TRBV10-3 . TGTGCCATCAGTGAGTCGAACACCAGGGAGTACTTC CAISESNTREYF
TRBJ1-5 . TRBV7-2 TRBD1 TGTGCCAGCAGCGTAACCGGGACAGGCAATCAGCCCCAGCATTTT CASSVTGTGNQPQHF
TRBJ2-5 . TRBV28 . TGTGCCAGCAGTGACCGCAGGGGAGAGACCCAGTACTTC CASSDRRGETQYF
TRBJ1-2 . TRBV7-8 TRBD1 TGTGCCAGCAGCTTTCGGGACAGGGCACCTTATGGCTACACCTTC CASSFRDRAPYGYTF
TRBJ2-7 . TRBV3-1/TRBV3-2 TRBD2 TGTGCCAGCAGCCAGACTAGCGGGAGCCAGGGAGCCTACGAGCAGTACTTC CASSQTSGSQGAYEQYF
TRBJ2-1 . TRBV18 TRBD1 TGTGCCAGCTCACCTCGACAGGGGACCCCTCACAATGAGCAGTTCTTC CASSPRQGTPHNEQFF
TRBJ1-2 . TRBV19 . TGTGCCAGTAGTATTGGCGGATCTTTCTATGGCTACACCTTC CASSIGGSFYGYTF
TRBJ1-2 many TRBV28 . TGTGCCAGCAGTGAGGTGGCTGGCTACACCTTC CASSEVAGYTF
TRBJ1-6 few TRBV30 . TGTGCCTGGTCGAGGGGGATGGATTCACCCCTCCACTTT CAWSRGMDSPLHF
TRBJ1-5 once TRBV6-6 TRBD1 TGTGCCAGCAGTTACGGCCCAGGGGGAGAAAATCAGCCCCAGCATTTT CASSYGPGGENQPQHF